Detailed here is one T cell receptor beta chain. Its antigen remains unidentified. This sample is drawn from a study of T cells expressing NK-cell markers. Study in general: Investigators obtained TCR beta repertoires from sorted CD3+CD56+NKG2C+, CD3+CD56+NKG2C- and CD3+CD56-NKG2C+ T cells. Whole-study findings and limits: Each of six donors carried dominant NKG2C+ clonotypes accounting for about 1.0-7.0% of CD8+ T cells.

This CDR3 region has 13 residues. Germline V gene lookup returns CDR1 SQVTM and CDR2 ANQGSEA. From its re-call of the 5' RACE reads, TCRdb lists each CDR3 protein once, without DNA. This table lists more than 400,000 distinct CDR3 sequences. This chain uses TRBV29-1 with TRBJ1-1; TCRdb's assignment of TRBD1 cannot be checked, as there is no DNA. The specimen sequenced was blood T cells: a sorted CD56 or NKG2C T cell subset, CD4+ or CD8+ T cells, or bulk PBMC T cells (not recorded which). This receptor was identified in a woman between 18 and 70 years old in good health. Here the CDR3 reads CSVDTGGGTEAFF.